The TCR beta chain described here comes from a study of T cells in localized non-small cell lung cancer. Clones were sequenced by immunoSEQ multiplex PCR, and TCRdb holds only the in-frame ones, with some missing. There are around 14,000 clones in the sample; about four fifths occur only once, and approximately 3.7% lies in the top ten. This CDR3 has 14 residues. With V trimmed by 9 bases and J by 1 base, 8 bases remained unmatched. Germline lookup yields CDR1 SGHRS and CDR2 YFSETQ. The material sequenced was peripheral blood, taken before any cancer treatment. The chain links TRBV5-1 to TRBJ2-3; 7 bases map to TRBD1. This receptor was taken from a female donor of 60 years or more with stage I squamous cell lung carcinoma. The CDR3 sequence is CATRGQTGTDTQYF. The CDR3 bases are TGCGCCACCAGGGGACAGACCGGCACAGATACGCAGTATTTT.